The sequence of this T cell receptor (beta chain) was determined in a study of T cell responses to AZD1222 COVID-19 vaccine. Findings and limits, study-wide: Donors were largely white British and mainly female; clonal diversity was possibly underestimated. Nearly half of spike-specific TCRs reportedly target variant regions that are unmutated in the B.1.351 and B.1.1.7 variants. Repertoire sampling was restricted to post-peak T cell response timepoints. Regions 160-218 and 743-854 dominated among vaccine-associated CD4 TCRs spanning spike.

With respect to this clone: Antigen specificity is unknown.

Clones were sequenced by immunoSEQ multiplex PCR, and TCRdb holds only the in-frame ones, with some missing. Of approximately 160,000 clones listed, under 95% were seen once; the top ten hold 4.4%. This clonotype originated in an adult in good health. The starting material was peripheral blood, obtained on day 0 of AZD1222 vaccination.

The CDR3 region is CASSRPTGHNEQFF. The CDR3 coding sequence is TGTGCCAGCAGCCGTCCGACAGGGCACAATGAGCAGTTCTTC. The J gene is TRBJ2-1, the V gene TRBV28; 7 bases align to TRBD1. This CDR3 region has 14 residues. V dropped 6 bases and J dropped 5; count of bases not matched to a gene: 7. Looked up from germline, CDR1 is MDHEN and CDR2 is SYDVKM.